The clone carrying this T cell receptor beta chain was recorded a few times. Its antigen is as yet unknown. The sample originates from a study of T cell responses to AZD1222 COVID-19 vaccine. Points from the study as a whole: Following two doses of AZD1222, Spike-specific TCR breadth and depth rose. Only six or seven AZD1222 recipients tested seropositive at baseline. Variant regions that are unmutated are reportedly the target of nearly half of spike-specific TCRs. The donor cohort was predominantly white British with a female majority, and clonal diversity may have been underestimated.

Assay used: immunoSEQ multiplex PCR; TCRdb lists only in-frame clones, some missing. Among 150,000 or so clones, 75% to 95% were seen once, and the ten largest hold about 4.4%. Germline V gene lookup returns CDR1 SGHRS and CDR2 YFSETQ. With 4 bases removed from V and 10 bases from J, the gap between germline ends came to 21 bases. The length of the CDR3 is 15 residues. This chain joins TRBV5-1 and TRBJ2-1; D is perhaps TRBD2 (5 bases). The sequencing used peripheral blood, collected on day 0 of AZD1222 vaccination. The sequence was collected from an adult in good health. CDR3 residues: CASSVSGTPGLEQFF. CDR3 in DNA: TGCGCCAGCAGCGTAAGCGGCACCCCAGGTCTAGAGCAGTTCTTC.